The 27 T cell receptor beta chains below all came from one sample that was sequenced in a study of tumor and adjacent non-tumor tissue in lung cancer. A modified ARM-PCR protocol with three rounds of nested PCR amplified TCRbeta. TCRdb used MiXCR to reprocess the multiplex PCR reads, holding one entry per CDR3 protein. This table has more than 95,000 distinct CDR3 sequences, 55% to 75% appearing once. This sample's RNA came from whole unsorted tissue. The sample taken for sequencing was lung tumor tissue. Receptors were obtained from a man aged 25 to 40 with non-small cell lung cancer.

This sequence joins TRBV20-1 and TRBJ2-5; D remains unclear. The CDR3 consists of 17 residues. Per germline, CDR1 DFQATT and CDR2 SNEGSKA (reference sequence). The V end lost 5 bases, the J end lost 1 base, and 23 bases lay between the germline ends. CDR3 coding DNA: TGCAGTGCTCCCTTCAGTGGGCCCGGACGGATCCAAGAGACCCAGTACTTC. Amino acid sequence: CSAPFSGPGRIQETQYF.

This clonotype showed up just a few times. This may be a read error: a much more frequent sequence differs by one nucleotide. CDR3 in amino acids: CSAYRDGFNEQFF. The CDR3 nucleotides read TGCAGCGCTTACCGGGACGGGTTCAATGAGCAGTTCTTC. This rearrangement joins TRBV29-1 to TRBJ2-1; D possibly matches TRBD1 or TRBD2 (5 bases each). CDR1 is SQVTM, CDR2 ANQGSEA, per germline. Deletions cut 7 bases from V and 6 bases from J, with 16 bases between. The CDR3 is 13 residues long.

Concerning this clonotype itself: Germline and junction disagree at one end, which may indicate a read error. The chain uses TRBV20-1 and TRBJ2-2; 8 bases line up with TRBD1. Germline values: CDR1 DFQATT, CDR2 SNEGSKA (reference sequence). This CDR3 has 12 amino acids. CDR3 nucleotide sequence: TGCAGCGTACAGGGGGACATCGGGGAGTTGTTTTTT. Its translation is CSVQGDIGELFF.

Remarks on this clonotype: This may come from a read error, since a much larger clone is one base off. The CDR3 DNA is TGTGCCAGCAGTGAAGGGGGGGAGGGGCTCACCGGGGAGCTGTTTTTT. It encodes CASSEGGEGLTGELFF. The chain recombines TRBV6-1 with TRBJ2-2, with TRBD2 matching 7 bases. Germline V CDR1 and CDR2: MNHNS, SASEGT. The CDR3 runs to 16 residues. J was trimmed by 4 bases and V by 1 base; bases with no gene match: 6.

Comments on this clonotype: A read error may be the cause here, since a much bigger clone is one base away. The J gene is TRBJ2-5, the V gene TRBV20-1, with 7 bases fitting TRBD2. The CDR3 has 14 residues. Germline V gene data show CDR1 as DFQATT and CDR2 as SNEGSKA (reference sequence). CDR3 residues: CNARAWQAGETQYF. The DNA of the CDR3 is TGCAATGCTAGAGCATGGCAAGCGGGGGAGACCCAGTACTTC.

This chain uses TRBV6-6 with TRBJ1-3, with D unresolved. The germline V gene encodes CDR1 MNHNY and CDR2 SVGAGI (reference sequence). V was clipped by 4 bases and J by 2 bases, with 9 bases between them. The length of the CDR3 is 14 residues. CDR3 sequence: CASSFHYPGNTIYF. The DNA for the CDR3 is TGTGCCAGCAGTTTCCACTACCCTGGAAACACCATATATTTT.

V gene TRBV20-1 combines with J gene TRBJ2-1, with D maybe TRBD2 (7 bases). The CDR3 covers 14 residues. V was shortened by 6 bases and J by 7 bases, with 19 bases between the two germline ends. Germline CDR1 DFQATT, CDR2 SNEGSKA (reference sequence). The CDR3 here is CSADPRGGLNEQFF. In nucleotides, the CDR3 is TGCAGTGCCGACCCAAGGGGGGGGTTGAATGAGCAGTTCTTC.

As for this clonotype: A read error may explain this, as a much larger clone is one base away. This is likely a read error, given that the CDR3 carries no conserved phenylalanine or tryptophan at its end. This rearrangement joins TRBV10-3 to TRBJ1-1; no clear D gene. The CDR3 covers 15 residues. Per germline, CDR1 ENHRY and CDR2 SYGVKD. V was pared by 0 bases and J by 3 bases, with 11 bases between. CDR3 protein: CAISESTLSDTEAFS. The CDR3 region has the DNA TGTGCCATCAGTGAGTCGACTCTTTCGGACACTGAAGCTTTCTCT.

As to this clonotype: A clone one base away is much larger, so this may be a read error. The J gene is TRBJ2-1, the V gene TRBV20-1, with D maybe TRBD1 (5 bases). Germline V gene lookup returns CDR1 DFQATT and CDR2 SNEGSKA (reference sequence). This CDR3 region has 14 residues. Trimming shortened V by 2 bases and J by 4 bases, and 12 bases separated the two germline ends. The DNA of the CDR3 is TGCAGTGCTAGAAGGGCTAGGGGTTACAATGAGCAGTTCTTC. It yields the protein CSARRARGYNEQFF.

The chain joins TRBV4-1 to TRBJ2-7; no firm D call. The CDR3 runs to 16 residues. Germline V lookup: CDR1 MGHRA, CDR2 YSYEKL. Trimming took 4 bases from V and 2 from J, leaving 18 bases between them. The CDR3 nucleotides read TGCGCCAGCAGCCTAGATGAGGTGCGACAAACCTACGAGCAGTACTTC. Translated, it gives CASSLDEVRQTYEQYF.

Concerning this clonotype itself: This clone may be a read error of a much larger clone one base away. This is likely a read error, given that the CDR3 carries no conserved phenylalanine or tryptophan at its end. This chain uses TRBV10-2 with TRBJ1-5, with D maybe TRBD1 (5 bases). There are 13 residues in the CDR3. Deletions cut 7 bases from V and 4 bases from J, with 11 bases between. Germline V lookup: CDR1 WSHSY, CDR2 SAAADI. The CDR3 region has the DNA TGCGCCAGCACAAGACAGACTAATCAGCCCCAGCATTCT. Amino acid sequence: CASTRQTNQPQHS.

CDR3 protein: CSARKRYSPLHF. CDR3 nucleotide sequence: TGCAGTGCTCGAAAGAGGTATTCACCCCTCCACTTT. The gene calls are TRBV20-1 and TRBJ1-6, with no clear D. This CDR3 comprises 12 residues. Between the trimmed V and J ends, which lost 5 bases and 8 bases, there was a span of 10 bases. Germline assignment: CDR1 DFQATT and CDR2 SNEGSKA (reference sequence).

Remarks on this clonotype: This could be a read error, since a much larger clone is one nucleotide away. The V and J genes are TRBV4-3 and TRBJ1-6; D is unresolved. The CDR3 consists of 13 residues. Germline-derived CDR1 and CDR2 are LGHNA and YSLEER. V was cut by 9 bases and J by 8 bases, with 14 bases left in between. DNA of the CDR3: TGCGCCAGTCAGAGTGATTACTATTCACCCCTCCACTTT. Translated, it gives CASQSDYYSPLHF.

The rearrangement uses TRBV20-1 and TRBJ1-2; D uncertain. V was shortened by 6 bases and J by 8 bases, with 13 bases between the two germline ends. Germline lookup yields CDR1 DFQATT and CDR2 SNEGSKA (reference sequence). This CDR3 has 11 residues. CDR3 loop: CSALISGGYTF. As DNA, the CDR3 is TGCAGTGCACTCATCTCTGGGGGCTACACCTTC.

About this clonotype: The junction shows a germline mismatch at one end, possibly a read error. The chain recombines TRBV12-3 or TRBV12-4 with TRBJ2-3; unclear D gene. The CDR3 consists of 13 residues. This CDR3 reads CTGTGLITDAQYF. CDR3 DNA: TGTACCGGCACCGGGCTAATCACAGATGCGCAGTATTTT.

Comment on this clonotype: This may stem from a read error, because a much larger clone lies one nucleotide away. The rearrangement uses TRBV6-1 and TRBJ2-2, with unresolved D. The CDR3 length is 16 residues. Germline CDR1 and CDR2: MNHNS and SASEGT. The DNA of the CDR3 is TGTGTCAGCAGCCCCGACATCTCTTACCCGACCGGGGAGCTGTTTTTT. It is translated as CVSSPDISYPTGELFF.

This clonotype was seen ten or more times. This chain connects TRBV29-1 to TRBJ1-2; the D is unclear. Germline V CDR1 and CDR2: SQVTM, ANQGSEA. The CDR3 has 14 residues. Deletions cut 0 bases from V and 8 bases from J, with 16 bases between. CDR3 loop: CSVEDPILVFGYTF. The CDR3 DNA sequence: TGCAGCGTTGAAGATCCGATTTTGGTTTTCGGCTACACCTTC.

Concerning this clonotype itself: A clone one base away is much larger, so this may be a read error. The CDR3 sequence: CASSPPRAFTEAFF. The CDR3, as DNA: TGTGCCAGCAGTCCCCCTCGGGCCTTCACTGAAGCTTTCTTT. The chain employs TRBV6-5 and TRBJ1-1, with no clear D. Germline V CDR1 and CDR2: MNHEY, SVGAGI. This CDR3 comprises 14 residues. Deletions cut 5 bases from V and 4 bases from J, with 14 bases between.

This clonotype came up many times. The CDR3 bases are TGCAGTGCTAGAGATGAATGGGTAGATACGCAGTATTTT. Protein: CSARDEWVDTQYF. The chain employs TRBV20-1 and TRBJ2-3; D call uncertain. Trimming took off 0 bases at V and 5 bases at J, with 9 bases between the two ends. CDR3 size: 13 residues. Germline CDR1 DFQATT, CDR2 SNEGSKA (reference sequence).

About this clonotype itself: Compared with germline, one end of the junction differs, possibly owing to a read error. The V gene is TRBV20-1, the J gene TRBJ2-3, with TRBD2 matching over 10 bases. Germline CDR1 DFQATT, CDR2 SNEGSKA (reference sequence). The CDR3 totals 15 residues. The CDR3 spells CGAPSGGESTDTQYF. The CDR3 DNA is TGCGGTGCACCGAGCGGGGGGGAAAGCACAGATACACAGTATTTT.

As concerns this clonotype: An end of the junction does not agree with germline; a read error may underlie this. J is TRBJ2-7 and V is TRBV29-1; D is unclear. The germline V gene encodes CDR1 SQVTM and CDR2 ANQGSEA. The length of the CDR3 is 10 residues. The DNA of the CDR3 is TGCAGCGTTGGAGAATACGAGCTGTGCTTC. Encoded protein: CSVGEYELCF.

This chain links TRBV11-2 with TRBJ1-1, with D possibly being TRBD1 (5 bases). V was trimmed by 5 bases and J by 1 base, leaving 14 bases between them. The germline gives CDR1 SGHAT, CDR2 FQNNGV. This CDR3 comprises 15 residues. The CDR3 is CASSLWAGPNTEAFF. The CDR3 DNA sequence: TGTGCCAGCAGCCTATGGGCGGGGCCGAACACTGAAGCTTTCTTT.

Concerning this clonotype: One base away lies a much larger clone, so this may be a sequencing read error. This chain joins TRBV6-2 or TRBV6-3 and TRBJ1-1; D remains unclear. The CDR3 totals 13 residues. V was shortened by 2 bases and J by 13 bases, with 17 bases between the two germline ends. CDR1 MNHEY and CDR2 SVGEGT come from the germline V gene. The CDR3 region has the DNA TGTGCCAGCAGTTACCCCGGCGGAGATGGGGTTTTCTTT. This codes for CASSYPGGDGVFF.

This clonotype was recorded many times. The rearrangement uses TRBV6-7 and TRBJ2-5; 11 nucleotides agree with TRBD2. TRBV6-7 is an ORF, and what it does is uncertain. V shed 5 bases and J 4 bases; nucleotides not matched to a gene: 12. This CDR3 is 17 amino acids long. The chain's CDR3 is CASSTQLAGDFGETQYF. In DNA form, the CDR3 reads TGTGCCAGCAGTACACAACTAGCGGGAGATTTCGGAGAGACCCAGTACTTC.

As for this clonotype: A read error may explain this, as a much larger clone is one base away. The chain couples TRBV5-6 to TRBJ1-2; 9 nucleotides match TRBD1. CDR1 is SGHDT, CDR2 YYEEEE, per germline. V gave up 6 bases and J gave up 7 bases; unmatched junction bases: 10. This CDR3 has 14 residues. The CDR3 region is CASNRGQGRSGYTF. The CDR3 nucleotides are TGTGCCAGCAACCGAGGACAGGGGCGTAGTGGCTACACCTTC.

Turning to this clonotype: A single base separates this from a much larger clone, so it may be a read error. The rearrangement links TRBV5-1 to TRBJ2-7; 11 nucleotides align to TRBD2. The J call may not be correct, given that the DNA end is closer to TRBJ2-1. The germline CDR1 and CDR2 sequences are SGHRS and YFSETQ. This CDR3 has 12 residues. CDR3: CASRLAGDEQFF. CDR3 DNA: TGCGCCAGCAGACTAGCGGGGGACGAGCAGTTCTTC.

The CDR3 sequence is CASSFYPRGVCTDTQYF. Written as DNA, the CDR3 is TGTGCCAGCAGTTTTTACCCAAGGGGGGTATGCACAGATACGCAGTATTTT. The chain recombines TRBV11-2 with TRBJ2-3; the D call may be TRBD1 or TRBD2 (6 bases each). V was shortened by 6 bases and J by 1 base, with 20 bases between the two germline ends. The CDR3 covers 17 residues. CDR1 is SGHAT, CDR2 FQNNGV, per germline.